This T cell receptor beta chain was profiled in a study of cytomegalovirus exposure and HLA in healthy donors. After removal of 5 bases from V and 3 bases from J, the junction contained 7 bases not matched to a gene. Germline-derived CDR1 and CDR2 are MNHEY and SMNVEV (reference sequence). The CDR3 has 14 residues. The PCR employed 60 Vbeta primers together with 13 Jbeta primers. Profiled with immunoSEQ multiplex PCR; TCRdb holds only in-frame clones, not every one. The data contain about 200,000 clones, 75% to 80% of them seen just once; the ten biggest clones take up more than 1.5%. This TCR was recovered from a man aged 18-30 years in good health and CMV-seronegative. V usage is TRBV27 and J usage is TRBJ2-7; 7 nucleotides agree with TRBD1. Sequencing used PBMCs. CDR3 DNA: TGTGCCAGCAGTGACGGGACAGCCTTCTACGAGCAGTACTTC. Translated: CASSDGTAFYEQYF.